This T cell receptor (beta chain) was captured in a study of blood T cell repertoires in COVID-19. Whole-study context: Samples came from the United States, Italy and Spain, spanning acute and convalescent COVID-19. T cells, B-cell-depleted T cells, or PBMCs provided the cDNA or gDNA that served as material.

Original processing notes: By means of reference gene primer amplification, nucleated cell counts were estimated. This table comes from immunoSEQ multiplex PCR, and its TCRdb copy is limited to in-frame clones, with some not included. From that table come the V and J calls and clone size; the DNA was used to work out D and trimming. The sample includes 300,000 to 350,000 clones, 85% to 90% of them seen just once. In germline, CDR1 is LNHDA, CDR2 SQIVND (reference sequence). Trimming took 3 bases from V and 5 from J; bases not matched to a gene: 10. The CDR3 contains 16 residues. The clonotype was recovered from a woman aged 25 to 39 with COVID-19, enrolled during active disease. The chain recombines TRBV19 with TRBJ2-7; 10 nucleotides line up with TRBD2. The sequenced material came from peripheral blood. The CDR3 spells CASSMSSGSMSHEQYF. DNA of the CDR3: TGTGCCAGTAGTATGTCTAGCGGGAGTATGAGCCACGAGCAGTACTTC.